This T cell receptor beta chain was retrieved from a study of cytomegalovirus exposure and HLA in healthy donors. General observations from the study: In a later analysis, HLA-associated beta chains showed higher expansion and lower generation probabilities than comparable chains. A later analysis linked a missense variant in DCLRE1C to the trimming of TCR beta V and J genes. Segments of the TCR beta V type were, in most cases, productive about 87% or about 30% of the time in an earlier analysis. Reportedly, cytomegalovirus status was diagnosed with high sensitivity and specificity.

Details on this clone: Its antigen is still unknown.

In the PCR, 60 Vbeta and 13 Jbeta primers were used. Profiled with immunoSEQ multiplex PCR; TCRdb holds only in-frame clones, not every one. The specimen's table records 31,000 or so clones. The TCR sequence derives from a female donor in good health and CMV-seronegative. The material sequenced was PBMCs.

The CDR3 nucleotides are TGTGCCAGCAGCGTAGGCCCTAGCGGGGTGTACGAGCAGTACTTC. Translation gives CASSVGPSGVYEQYF. The chain links TRBV9 to TRBJ2-7, with 9 bases that match TRBD2. V was clipped by 0 bases and J by 4 bases; unmatched bases: 5. CDR3 length: 15 amino acids. Germline V CDR1 and CDR2: SGDLS, YYNGEE.